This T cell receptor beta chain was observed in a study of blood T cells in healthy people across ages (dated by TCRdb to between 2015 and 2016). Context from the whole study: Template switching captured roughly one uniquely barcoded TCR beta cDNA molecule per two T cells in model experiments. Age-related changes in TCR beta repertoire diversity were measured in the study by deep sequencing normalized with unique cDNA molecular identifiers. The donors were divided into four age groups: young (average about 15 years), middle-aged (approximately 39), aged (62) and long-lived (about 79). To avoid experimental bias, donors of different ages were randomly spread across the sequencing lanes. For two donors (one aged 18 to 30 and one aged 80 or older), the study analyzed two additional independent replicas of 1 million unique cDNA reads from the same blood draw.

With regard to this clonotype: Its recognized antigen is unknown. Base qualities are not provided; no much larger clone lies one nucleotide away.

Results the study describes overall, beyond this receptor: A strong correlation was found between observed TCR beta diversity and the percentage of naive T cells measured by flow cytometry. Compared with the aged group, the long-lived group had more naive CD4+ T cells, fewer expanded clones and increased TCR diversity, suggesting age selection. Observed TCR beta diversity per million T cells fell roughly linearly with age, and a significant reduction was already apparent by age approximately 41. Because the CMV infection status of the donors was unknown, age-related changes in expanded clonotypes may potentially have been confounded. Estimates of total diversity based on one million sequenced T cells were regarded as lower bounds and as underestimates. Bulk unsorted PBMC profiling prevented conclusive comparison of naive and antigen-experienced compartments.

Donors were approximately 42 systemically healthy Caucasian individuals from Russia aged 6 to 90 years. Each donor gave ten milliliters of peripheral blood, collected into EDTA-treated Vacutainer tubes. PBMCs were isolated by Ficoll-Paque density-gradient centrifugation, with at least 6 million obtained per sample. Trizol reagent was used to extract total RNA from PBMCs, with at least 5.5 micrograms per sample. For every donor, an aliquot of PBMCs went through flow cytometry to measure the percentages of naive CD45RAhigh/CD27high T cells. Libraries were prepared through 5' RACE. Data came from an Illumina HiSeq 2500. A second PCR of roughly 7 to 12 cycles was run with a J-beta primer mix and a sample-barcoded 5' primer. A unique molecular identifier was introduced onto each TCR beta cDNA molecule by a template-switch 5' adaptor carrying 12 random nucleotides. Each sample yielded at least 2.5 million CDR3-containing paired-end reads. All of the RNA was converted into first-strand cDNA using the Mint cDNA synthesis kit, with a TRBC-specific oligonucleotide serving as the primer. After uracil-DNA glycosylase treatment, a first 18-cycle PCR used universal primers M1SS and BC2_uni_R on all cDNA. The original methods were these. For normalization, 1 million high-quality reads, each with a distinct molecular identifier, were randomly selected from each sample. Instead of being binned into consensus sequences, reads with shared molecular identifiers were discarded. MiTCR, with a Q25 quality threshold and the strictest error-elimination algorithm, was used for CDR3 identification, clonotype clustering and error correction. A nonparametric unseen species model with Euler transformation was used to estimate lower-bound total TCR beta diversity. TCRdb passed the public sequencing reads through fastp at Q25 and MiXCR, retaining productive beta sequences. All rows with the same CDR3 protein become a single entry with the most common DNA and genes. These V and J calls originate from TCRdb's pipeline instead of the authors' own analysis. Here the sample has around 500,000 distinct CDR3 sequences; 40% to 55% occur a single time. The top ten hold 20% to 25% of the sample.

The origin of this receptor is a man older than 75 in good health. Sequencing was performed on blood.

The nucleotide sequence is TGTGCCAGCAGTCCAACGACAGGGGCCCTTGGCTATGGCTACACCTTC. Its translation reads: CASSPTTGALGYGYTF. Recombination linked TRBV12-3 or TRBV12-4 to TRBJ1-2; 8 central nucleotides agree with TRBD1. The cysteine opens and the phenylalanine closes a CDR3 of 16 amino acids. Kept here is only the CDR3 DNA, which spans 48 bases and is read in frame from base 1. After removal of 5 bases from V and 4 bases from J, the junction retains 12 bases not matched to a gene.